A single sample gave rise to the 4 T cell receptor beta chains below, sequenced in a study of early T cells in non-severe SARS-CoV-2 infection (dated by TCRdb to the early 2020s). Libraries were built with 5' RACE. Reads for this sample came from a NextSeq 500. The raw public data were reprocessed by TCRdb itself: fastp quality trimming at Q25, MiXCR clonotype calling, in-frame beta chains only. Identical CDR3 proteins give one entry, which carries the most common genes and DNA. For this sample the table gives about 48,000 distinct CDR3 sequences, of which approximately 7.6% were detected only once. The ten largest account for 5.8% of the sample. Sequencing was performed on whole blood. The receptor source for this set is an adult who was a healthcare worker with PCR-confirmed SARS-CoV-2 infection or an uninfected control (not recorded which).

This clonotype was found many times. This chain uses TRBV11-2 with TRBJ2-5, with D unclear. Trimming stripped 1 base from V and 1 base from J, with 10 bases between. Germline-derived CDR1 and CDR2 are SGHAT and FQNNGV. The CDR3 consists of 15 residues. The CDR3 loop reads CASSLGQASQETQYF. The DNA of the CDR3 is TGTGCCAGCAGCTTAGGACAAGCTAGCCAAGAGACCCAGTACTTC. Variable domain in full (rest from reference TRBV11-2 and TRBJ2-5): EAGVAQSPRYKIIEKRQSVAFWCNPISGHATLYWYQQILGQGPKLLIQFQNNGVVDDSQLPKDRFSAERLKGVDSTLKIQPAKLEDSAVYLCASSLGQASQETQYFGPGTRLLVL.

This clonotype was recorded a few times. The chain recombines TRBV12-3 or TRBV12-4 with TRBJ2-1; 9 nucleotides agree with TRBD2. Trimming removed 1 base from V and 0 bases from J; junction bases left unmatched: 7. This CDR3 has 18 residues. The CDR3 here is CASSLGSSGVSSYNEQFF. DNA for the CDR3: TGTGCCAGCAGTTTAGGGTCTAGCGGGGTTAGCTCCTACAATGAGCAGTTCTTC.

As concerns this clonotype: Relative to the germline gene, one junction end is altered; a read error may explain this. V is TRBV30 and J is TRBJ1-6, with D unclear. Germline CDR1 GTSNPN, CDR2 SVGIG (reference sequence). CDR3 length equals 17 residues. The DNA of the CDR3 is TGTGTCTGGCGTGCACGGATGACCTTCTCCTATAATTCACCCCTCCACTTT. Protein sequence: CVWRARMTFSYNSPLHF.

This clonotype was recorded many times. The rearrangement links TRBV6-5 to TRBJ2-7, with D uncertain. CDR1 MNHEY and CDR2 SVGAGI come from the germline V gene. V lost 3 bases, J lost 2 bases, and 11 bases lay in between. This CDR3 is 14 amino acids long. CDR3 bases: TGTGCCAGCAGTTATATTGGGATTACCTACGAGCAGTACTTC. Translating it yields CASSYIGITYEQYF.